Below, 4 T cell receptor beta chains from the same sample are listed, as sequenced in a study of T cell repertoires in cytomegalovirus infection. MiXCR, run by TCRdb on the reads, gives a single entry per CDR3 protein. The sample has 90,000 to 120,000 distinct CDR3 sequences, under 55% seen once. For these receptors, no antigen is known. The specimen was CD8+ T cells from cultured PBMCs, collected from culture after CMV antigen stimulation. Receptors originate from a human donor in good health (CMV status not recorded). Some clones in this sample may be carry-over from other donors' samples.

The chain carries TRBV4-1 and TRBJ1-2; possibly TRBD1 for D (6 bases). V gave up 0 bases and J gave up 3 bases, with 11 bases separating them. Germline V gene sequence: CDR1 MGHRA, CDR2 YSYEKL. The CDR3 is made up of 15 amino acids. The CDR3 loop is CASSQESGDDYGYTF. CDR3 bases: TGCGCCAGCAGCCAAGAGTCAGGGGACGACTATGGCTACACCTTC.

V is TRBV2 and J is TRBJ2-7; perhaps TRBD1 as D (5 bases). The germline CDR1 and CDR2 sequences are SNHLY and FYNNEI. The germline V and J ends were trimmed by 6 bases and 2 bases, with 14 bases remaining between them. The CDR3 length is 14 residues. CDR3 region: CASRNRSSAYEQYF. For the CDR3, the DNA is TGTGCCAGCAGGAACAGGTCTTCTGCCTACGAGCAGTACTTC.

The gene calls are TRBV2 and TRBJ2-2; D might be TRBD1 or TRBD2, each matching 5 bases. CDR3 length: 14 amino acids. CDR1 SNHLY and CDR2 FYNNEI come from the germline V gene. V was shortened by 4 bases and J by 2 bases, with 8 bases between the two germline ends. CDR3 nucleotides: TGTGCCAGCAGTGTGGGACCCAACACCGGGGAGCTGTTTTTT. It yields the protein CASSVGPNTGELFF. Looking up the rest from reference TRBV2 and TRBJ2-2 gives the full variable domain: EPEVTQTPSHQVTQMGQEVILRCVPISNHLYFYWYRQILGQKVEFLVSFYNNEISEKSEIFDDQFSVERPDGSNFTLKIRSTKLEDSAMYFCASSVGPNTGELFFGEGSRLTVL.

The rearrangement joins TRBV4-1 to TRBJ1-1; weak D call: TRBD1 (5 bases). This CDR3 region has 15 residues. Germline V gives CDR1 MGHRA, CDR2 YSYEKL. V lost 0 bases to trimming and J lost 3 bases, with 11 bases between them. The chain's CDR3 is CASSQDRDGDTEAFF. CDR3 nucleotide sequence: TGCGCCAGCAGCCAAGATAGGGACGGAGACACTGAAGCTTTCTTT.